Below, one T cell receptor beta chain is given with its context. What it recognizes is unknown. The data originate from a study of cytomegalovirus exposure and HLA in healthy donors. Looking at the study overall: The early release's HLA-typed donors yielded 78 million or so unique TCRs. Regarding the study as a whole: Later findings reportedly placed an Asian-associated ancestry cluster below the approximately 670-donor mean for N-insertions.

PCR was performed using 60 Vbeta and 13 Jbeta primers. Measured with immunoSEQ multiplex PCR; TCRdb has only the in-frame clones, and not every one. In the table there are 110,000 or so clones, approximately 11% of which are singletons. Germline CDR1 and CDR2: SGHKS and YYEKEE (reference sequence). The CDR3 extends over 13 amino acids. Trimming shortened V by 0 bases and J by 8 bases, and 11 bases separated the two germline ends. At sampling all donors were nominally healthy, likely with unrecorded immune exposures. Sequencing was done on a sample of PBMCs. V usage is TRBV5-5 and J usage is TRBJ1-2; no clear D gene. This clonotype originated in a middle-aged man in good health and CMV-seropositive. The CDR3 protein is CASSLVGGNGYTF. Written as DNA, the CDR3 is TGTGCCAGCAGCTTGGTGGGAGGGAACGGCTACACCTTC. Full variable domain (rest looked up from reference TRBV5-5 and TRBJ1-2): DAGVTQSPTHLIKTRGQQVTLRCSPISGHKSVSWYQQVLGQGPQFIFQYYEKEERGRGNFPDRFSARQFPNYSSELNVNALLLGDSALYLCASSLVGGNGYTFGSGTRLTVV.